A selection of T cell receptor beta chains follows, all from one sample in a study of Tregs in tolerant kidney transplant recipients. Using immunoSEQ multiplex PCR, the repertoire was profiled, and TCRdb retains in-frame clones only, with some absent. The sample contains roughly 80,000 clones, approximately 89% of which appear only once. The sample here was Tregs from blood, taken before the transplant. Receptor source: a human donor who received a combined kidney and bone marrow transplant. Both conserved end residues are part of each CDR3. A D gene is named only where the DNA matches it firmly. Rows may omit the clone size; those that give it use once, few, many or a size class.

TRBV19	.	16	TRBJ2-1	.	TGTGCCAGTAGTATAGATCTCATGGTAGGGCCTAATGAGCAGTTCTTC	CASSIDLMVGPNEQFF
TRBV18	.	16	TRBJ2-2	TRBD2	TGTGCCAGCTCACCCAATAGCGGGAGAGGCACCGGGGAGCTGTTTTTT	CASSPNSGRGTGELFF
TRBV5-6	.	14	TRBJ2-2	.	TGTGCCAGCAGCCTCCGAAGTGAAACCGGGGAGCTGTTTTTT	CASSLRSETGELFF
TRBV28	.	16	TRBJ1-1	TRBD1	TGTGCCAGCAGTTTTGAGGGGGCGTTATTGAACACTGAAGCTTTCTTT	CASSFEGALLNTEAFF
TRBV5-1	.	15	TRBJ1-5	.	TGCGCCAGCAGCTTGGAGGGCACGAGCAATCAGCCCCAGCATTTT	CASSLEGTSNQPQHF
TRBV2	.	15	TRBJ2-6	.	TGTGCCAGCAGAAAAGGGAGCTCTGGGGCCAACGTCCTGACTTTC	CASRKGSSGANVLTF
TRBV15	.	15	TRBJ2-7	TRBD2	TGTGCCACCAGCAGCCGAACTAGCGGGACCTACGAGCAGTACTTC	CATSSRTSGTYEQYF
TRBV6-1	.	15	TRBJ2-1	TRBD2	TGTGCCAGCAGTGAATGGGCTAGCGGGACTAATGAGCAGTTCTTC	CASSEWASGTNEQFF
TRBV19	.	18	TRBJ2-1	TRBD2	TGTGCCAGTAGTCTATCGGGAGGGCCGGGAAGCTCCTACAATGAGCAGTTCTTC	CASSLSGGPGSSYNEQFF
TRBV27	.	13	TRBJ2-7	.	TGTGCCAGCAGTTTTAAGGCCGAATACGAGCAGTACTTC	CASSFKAEYEQYF
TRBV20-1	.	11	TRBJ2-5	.	TGCAGTGCCATAGGGCGGGAGACCCAGTACTTC	CSAIGRETQYF
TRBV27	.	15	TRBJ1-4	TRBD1	TGTGCCAGCAGTTTACGACAGGGAGGGTGGGAAAAACTGTTTTTT	CASSLRQGGWEKLFF
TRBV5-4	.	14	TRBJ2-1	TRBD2	TGTGCCAGCAGCAGTAGCGGGAGCTACAATGAGCAGTTCTTC	CASSSSGSYNEQFF
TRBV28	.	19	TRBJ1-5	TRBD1	TGTGCCAGCAGTTTTCCGGATCCGGGACAGCAAGATAGCAATCAGCCCCAGCATTTT	CASSFPDPGQQDSNQPQHF
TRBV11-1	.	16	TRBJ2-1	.	TGTGCCAGCAGCCAGACGTGGGGGGAACCCTACAATGAGCAGTTCTTC	CASSQTWGEPYNEQFF
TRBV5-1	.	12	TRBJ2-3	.	TGCGCCAGCAGCTTGAAGGCAGATACGCAGTATTTT	CASSLKADTQYF
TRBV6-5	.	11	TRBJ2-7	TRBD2	TGTGCCAGCACCGGGAGGGGAGAGCAGTACTTC	CASTGRGEQYF
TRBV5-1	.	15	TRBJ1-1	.	TGCGCCAGCAGCTTGGAGGGGGAAATGAACACTGAAGCTTTCTTT	CASSLEGEMNTEAFF
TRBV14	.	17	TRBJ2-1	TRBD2	TGTGCCAGCAGCTTACCGGGACTAGCGGCACTACACAATGAGCAGTTCTTC	CASSLPGLAALHNEQFF
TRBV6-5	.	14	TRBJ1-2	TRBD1	TGTGCCAGCAGCCAACAGGGGGCGGGCTATGGCTACACCTTC	CASSQQGAGYGYTF
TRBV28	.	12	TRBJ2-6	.	TGTGCCAGCAGCCTGCCGGCCAACGTCCTGACTTTC	CASSLPANVLTF
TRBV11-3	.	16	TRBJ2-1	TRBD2	TGTGCCAGCAGCCTAGGGGTAAGCGGGAGACACAATGAGCAGTTCTTC	CASSLGVSGRHNEQFF
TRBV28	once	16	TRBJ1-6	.	TGTGCCAGCAGTACGGGGACAAGGTCCTTCGGTTCACCCCTCCACTTT	CASSTGTRSFGSPLHF
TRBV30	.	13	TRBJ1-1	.	TGTGCCTGGGGAAGGGTCATGAACACTGAAGCTTTCTTT	CAWGRVMNTEAFF
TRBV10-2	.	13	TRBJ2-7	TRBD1	TGCGCCAGCCAAGGGGCAGGGGGACACGAGCAGTACTTC	CASQGAGGHEQYF
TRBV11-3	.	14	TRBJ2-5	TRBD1	TGTGCCAGCAGCTTAAGGGACAGGGAAACGACCCAGTACTTC	CASSLRDRETTQYF
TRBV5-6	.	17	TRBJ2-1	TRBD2	TGTGCCAGCAGCTTACTATTAGCGGGAGGATCCTACAATGAGCAGTTCTTC	CASSLLLAGGSYNEQFF
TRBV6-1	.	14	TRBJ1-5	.	TGTGCCAGCACCCGGGAGGGTAGGGGACAGCCCCAGCATTTT	CASTREGRGQPQHF
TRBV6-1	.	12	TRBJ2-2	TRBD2	TGTGCCAGCGAACGGGGGGGCGGGGAGCTGTTTTTT	CASERGGGELFF
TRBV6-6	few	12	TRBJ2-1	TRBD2	TGTGCCAGCAGTTCTAGCGGGGGATCACAGTTCTTC	CASSSSGGSQFF
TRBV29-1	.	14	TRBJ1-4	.	TGCAGCGCAAACGAAGGGTCGGGTAATGAAAAACTGTTTTTT	CSANEGSGNEKLFF
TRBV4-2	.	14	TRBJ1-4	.	TGTGCCAGCAGAGACAGGCAAGGGCATGAAAAACTGTTTTTT	CASRDRQGHEKLFF
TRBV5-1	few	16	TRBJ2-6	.	TGCGCCAGCAGCTTGGTCGGGAATACTGGGGCCAACGTCCTGACTTTC	CASSLVGNTGANVLTF
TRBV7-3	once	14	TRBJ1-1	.	TGTGCCAGCAGCTTACAGGGTCCAGGCACTGAAGCTTTCTTT	CASSLQGPGTEAFF
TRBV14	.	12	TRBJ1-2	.	TGTGCCAGCAGCCAGGACTGGGGTGGCTACACCTTC	CASSQDWGGYTF
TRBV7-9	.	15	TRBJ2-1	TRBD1	TGTGCCACGACAGGGTTCGGGTCCCCATACAATGAGCAGTTCTTC	CATTGFGSPYNEQFF
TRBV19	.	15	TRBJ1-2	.	TGTGCCAGTAAGAGGACTGAGACCTCTAACTATGGCTACACCTTC	CASKRTETSNYGYTF
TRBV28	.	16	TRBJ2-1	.	TGTGCCAGCAGTTTGGGGGCGGGGGCAGATTACAATGAGCAGTTCTTC	CASSLGAGADYNEQFF
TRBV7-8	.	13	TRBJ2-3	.	TGTGCCAGCAGCTTAAGTTTTACAGATACGCAGTATTTT	CASSLSFTDTQYF
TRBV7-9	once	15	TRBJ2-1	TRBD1	TGTGCCAGCAGCGGAGGGGACAGGCTGGTCCATGAGCAGTTCTTC	CASSGGDRLVHEQFF
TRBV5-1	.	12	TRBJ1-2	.	TGCGCCAGCAGCTCCACTCAAGTAGGCTACACCTTC	CASSSTQVGYTF
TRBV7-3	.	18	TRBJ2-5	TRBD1	TGTGCCAGCAGCCCATTACCGGAAAGGACAGGAGCAGGGGAGACCCAGTACTTC	CASSPLPERTGAGETQYF
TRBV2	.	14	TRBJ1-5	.	TGTGCCAGCAGTGTGGACCCCAGCAATCAGCCCCAGCATTTT	CASSVDPSNQPQHF
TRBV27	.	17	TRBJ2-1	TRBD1	TGTGCCAGCAGTTTCCTCAGGACAGGGACCAGTTTTGGGGGGCAGTTCTTC	CASSFLRTGTSFGGQFF
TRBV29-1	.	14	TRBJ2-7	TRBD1	TGCAGCGTTGCCTCCGGGACAGGGATATACGAGCAGTACTTC	CSVASGTGIYEQYF
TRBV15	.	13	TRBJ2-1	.	TGTGCCACCGCGGGCTCCCCGTACAATGAGCAGTTCTTC	CATAGSPYNEQFF
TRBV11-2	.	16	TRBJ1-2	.	TGTGCCAGCAGCTTAGTTCTTGGTGGGACACCCCGAGGCTACACCTTC	CASSLVLGGTPRGYTF
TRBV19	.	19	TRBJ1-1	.	TGTGCCAGTACCAGGCGGGGGGTCGGGACTCCCCGGTGGGGCACTGAAGCTTTCTTT	CASTRRGVGTPRWGTEAFF
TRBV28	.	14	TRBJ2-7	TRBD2	TGTGCCAGCATTCCGGGGGGTTATTCCTACGAGCAGTACTTC	CASIPGGYSYEQYF